Listed here are 4 T cell receptor beta chains from one sample, sequenced in a study of Ad26.COV2.S vaccination and SARS-CoV-2 variants. As to treatment: roughly 20 received Ad26.COV2.S at low or high dose, single or two shots; roughly 5 received placebo; per-sample allocation not given. Sampling occurred on day 63 after the first vaccine or placebo injection. Libraries were prepared by immunoSEQ multiplex PCR; TCRdb keeps only in-frame clonotypes and omits some of them. The sample records over 400,000 clones, around 90% being singletons. The starting material was peripheral blood, obtained in a trial of Ad26.COV2.S vaccine versus placebo. The receptors were gathered from a person between 18 and 60 years old who received the Ad26.COV2.S COVID-19 vaccine or a placebo.

The J gene is TRBJ2-3, the V gene TRBV7-9; 9 bases align to TRBD1. The V and J ends lost 5 bases and 0 bases, in that order; junction bases with no gene match: 6. The CDR3 has 16 residues. From germline, CDR1 is SEHNR and CDR2 FQNEAQ (reference sequence). CDR3 nucleotide sequence: TGTGCCAGCAGCCCCAACAGGGGGCCCAGCACAGATACGCAGTATTTT. Protein sequence: CASSPNRGPSTDTQYF.

In the case of this clone: Other DNA sequences in this sample translate to the same CDR3. This chain uses TRBV7-3 with TRBJ1-1, with 9 bases that match TRBD1. Germline V gives CDR1 SGHTA, CDR2 FQGTGA. The CDR3 covers 13 residues. J lost 5 bases, V lost 5 bases, and 3 bases had no gene match. The DNA for the CDR3 is TGTGCCAGCAGCAGTGACAGGGGGACTGAAGCTTTCTTT. Translated, it gives CASSSDRGTEAFF. The whole variable domain, filled in from reference TRBV7-3 and TRBJ1-1, reads GAGVSQTPSNKVTEKGKYVELRCDPISGHTALYWYRQSLGQGPEFLIYFQGTGAADDSGLPNDRFFAVRPEGSVSTLKIQRTERGDSAVYLCASSSDRGTEAFFGQGTRLTVV.

The chain couples TRBV7-9 to TRBJ1-5; the match to TRBD1 covers 7 bases. The V gene end was trimmed by 5 bases and the J gene end by 4 bases; junction bases not matched to a gene: 8. The V gene's germline CDR1 is SEHNR and CDR2 FQNEAQ (reference sequence). This CDR3 is 15 amino acids long. CDR3 in DNA: TGTGCCAGCAGCATAGGGGACAGTCCAAATCAGCCCCAGCATTTT. Encoded protein: CASSIGDSPNQPQHF.

The V gene is TRBV5-1, the J gene TRBJ2-7; D assignment may be TRBD1 or TRBD2 (5 bases each). Germline assignment: CDR1 SGHRS and CDR2 YFSETQ. V lost 3 bases, J lost 0 bases, and 16 bases lay in between. The CDR3 contains 16 residues. CDR3: CASSSGWGRSSYEQYF. The CDR3 DNA is TGCGCCAGCAGCTCGGGTTGGGGGAGAAGCTCCTACGAGCAGTACTTC.